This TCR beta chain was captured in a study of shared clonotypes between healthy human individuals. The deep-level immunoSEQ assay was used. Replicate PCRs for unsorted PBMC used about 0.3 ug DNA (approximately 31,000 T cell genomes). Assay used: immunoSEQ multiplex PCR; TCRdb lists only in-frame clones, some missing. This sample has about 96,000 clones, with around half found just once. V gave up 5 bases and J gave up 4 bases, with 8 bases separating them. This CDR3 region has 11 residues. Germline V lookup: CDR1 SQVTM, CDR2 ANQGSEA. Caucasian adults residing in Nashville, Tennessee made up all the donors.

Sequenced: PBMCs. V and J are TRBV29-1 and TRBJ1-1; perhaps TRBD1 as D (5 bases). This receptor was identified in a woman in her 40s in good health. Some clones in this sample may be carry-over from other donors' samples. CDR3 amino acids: CSVSGATEAFF. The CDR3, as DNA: TGCAGCGTTTCCGGGGCCACTGAAGCTTTCTTT.